This T cell receptor beta chain was obtained from a study of OX40 agonist ivuxolimab in advanced cancers. The V end lost 1 base, the J end lost 4 bases, and 11 bases lay between the germline ends. CDR3 size: 14 residues. Looked up from germline, CDR1 is LNHDA and CDR2 is SQIVND (reference sequence). Assay: immunoSEQ multiplex PCR; the TCRdb copy retains only in-frame clones and omits some. The sample lists roughly 56,000 clones, approximately 86% seen once, with about 3.8% in the top ten. V and J are TRBV19 and TRBJ2-7; the D is unclear. The receptor comes from an adult with an advanced solid tumor such as melanoma, head and neck, liver or kidney cancer. The input for sequencing was CD4+ or CD8+ T cells sorted from blood, taken in a trial of the OX40 agonist ivuxolimab. The CDR3 is CASSIGTAAYEQYF. For the CDR3, the DNA is TGTGCCAGTAGTATAGGGACCGCTGCATACGAGCAGTACTTC.